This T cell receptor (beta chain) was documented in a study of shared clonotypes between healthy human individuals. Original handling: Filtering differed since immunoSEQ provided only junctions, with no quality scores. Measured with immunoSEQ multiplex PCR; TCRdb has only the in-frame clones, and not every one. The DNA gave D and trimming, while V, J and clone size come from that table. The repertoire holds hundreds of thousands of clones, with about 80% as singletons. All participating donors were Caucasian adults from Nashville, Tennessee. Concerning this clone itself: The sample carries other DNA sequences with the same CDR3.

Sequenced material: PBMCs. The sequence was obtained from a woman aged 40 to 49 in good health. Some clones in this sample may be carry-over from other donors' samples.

CDR3 nucleotides: TGTGCCAGCAGCTGGGGGCTAGCGGGCTCCACAGATACGCAGTATTTT. Translating gives CASSWGLAGSTDTQYF. J is TRBJ2-3 and V is TRBV5-4; 8 positions match TRBD2. Germline lookup yields CDR1 SGHNT and CDR2 YYREEE (reference sequence). V dropped 3 bases and J dropped 2; count of bases not matched to a gene: 8. The CDR3 is 16 amino acids.